This TCR beta chain was sequenced during a study of T-cell memory formation after mild COVID-19. Whole-study context: TCR clusters showed largely donor specificity. Study results and caveats: CD4+ clones that contracted lay mainly in CM and EM; CD8+ ones lay in EMRA. Later expanders leaned CD4+, whereas clones that contracted between day 15 and 85 were balanced CD4/CD8. The authors did not confirm SARS-CoV-2 specificity of second-wave clones peaking day 37.

This CDR3 is built from 13 residues. V shed 4 bases, J shed 8 bases, and the junction held 5 bases outside the gene matches. CDR1 and CDR2 (germline): SGHRS, YFSETQ. A few counts support this clonotype. What it binds is not known. Each CDR3 protein is one row after TCRdb ran MiXCR on the 5' RACE reads. The sample lists 270,000 or so distinct CDR3 sequences, 18% occurring once. Material for sequencing was PBMCs or a T cell subset sorted from them (not recorded which). The TCR originated in a man between 18 and 35 years old who had mild COVID-19 (a few samples of this study predate the infection). Cell type and time point are not known. This rearrangement joins TRBV5-1 to TRBJ1-1; 10 bases agree with TRBD1. CDR3 DNA: TGCGCCAGCAGCCGTGACAGGGGGCTGGAAGCTTTCTTT. Protein: CASSRDRGLEAFF. Full variable domain (rest looked up from reference TRBV5-1 and TRBJ1-1): KAGVTQTPRYLIKTRGQQVTLSCSPISGHRSVSWYQQTPGQGLQFLFEYFSETQRNKGNFPGRFSGRQFSNSRSEMNVSTLELGDSALYLCASSRDRGLEAFFGQGTRLTVV.